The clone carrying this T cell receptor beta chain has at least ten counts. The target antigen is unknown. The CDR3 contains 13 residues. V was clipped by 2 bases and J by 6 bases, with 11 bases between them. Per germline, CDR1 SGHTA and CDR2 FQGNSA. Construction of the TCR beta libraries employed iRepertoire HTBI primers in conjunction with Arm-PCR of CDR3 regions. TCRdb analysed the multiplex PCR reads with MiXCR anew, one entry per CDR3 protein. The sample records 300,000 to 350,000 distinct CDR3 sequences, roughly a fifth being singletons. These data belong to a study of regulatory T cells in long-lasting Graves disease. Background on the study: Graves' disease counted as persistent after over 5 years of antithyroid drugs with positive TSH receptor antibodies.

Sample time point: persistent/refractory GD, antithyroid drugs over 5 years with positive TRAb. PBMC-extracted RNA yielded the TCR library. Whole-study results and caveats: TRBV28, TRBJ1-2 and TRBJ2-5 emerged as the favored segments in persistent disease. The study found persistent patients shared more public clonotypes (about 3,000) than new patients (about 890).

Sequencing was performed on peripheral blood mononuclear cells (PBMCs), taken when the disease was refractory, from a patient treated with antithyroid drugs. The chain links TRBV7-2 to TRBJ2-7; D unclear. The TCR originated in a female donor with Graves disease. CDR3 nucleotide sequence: TGTGCCAGCAGCTTAAAAGGGCACGGCGAGCAGTACTTC. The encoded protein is CASSLKGHGEQYF.